This section outlines one T cell receptor (beta chain) sequence together with its context. This record belongs to a study of blood T cells in healthy people across ages. A J-beta primer mix and a sample-barcoded 5' primer were used in a second PCR of roughly 6 to 11 cycles. Each CDR3 protein is one row after TCRdb ran MiXCR on the 5' RACE reads. This table has roughly 1,500,000 distinct CDR3 sequences, about 35% appearing once. The CDR3 is 13 amino acids. Germline CDR1 and CDR2: SQVTM and ANQGSEA. The donors, healthy Caucasians from Russia, were aged roughly 6 to 90. Peripheral blood was drawn, approximately 10 milliliters per donor. Per sample, at least 5 micrograms of total RNA were extracted.

The origin of this receptor is a woman aged 25 to 39 in good health. Source material: blood. This sequence joins TRBV29-1 and TRBJ2-4; D perhaps matches TRBD2 (5 bases). The DNA matches TRBJ2-7 better at its end, which makes the J call doubtful. The CDR3 sequence is CSLGGSPTYEQYF. In DNA, the CDR3 is TGCAGCTTAGGAGGCTCCCCCACCTACGAGCAGTACTTC.